A single sample gave rise to the 7 T cell receptor beta chains below, sequenced in a study of cytomegalovirus exposure and HLA in healthy donors. 13 Jbeta primers and 60 Vbeta primers were used for the PCR. This table comes from immunoSEQ multiplex PCR, and its TCRdb copy is limited to in-frame clones, with some not included. Seen here are tens of thousands of clones, around 73% observed once, and the top ten hold 5.4%. Sequencing was done on a sample of PBMCs. These receptor sequences come from a man over 45 in good health and CMV-seronegative.

The V and J genes are TRBV7-8 and TRBJ1-4; 7 positions match TRBD1. CDR3 size: 15 residues. J was trimmed by 1 base and V by 5 bases; bases with no gene match: 4. Germline loops: CDR1 SGHVS, CDR2 FQNEAQ. The CDR3 sequence: CASSPRQGTNEKLFF. In DNA, the CDR3 is TGTGCCAGCAGCCCTCGACAGGGAACTAATGAAAAACTGTTTTTT. Looking up the rest from reference TRBV7-8 and TRBJ1-4 gives the full variable domain: GAGVSQSPRYKVAKRGQDVALRCDPISGHVSLFWYQQALGQGPEFLTYFQNEAQLDKSGLPSDRFFAERPEGSVSTLKIQRTQQEDSAVYLCASSPRQGTNEKLFFGSGTQLSVL.

J is TRBJ2-1 and V is TRBV7-3, with 7 bases fitting TRBD1. The CDR3 runs to 13 residues. From germline, CDR1 is SGHTA and CDR2 FQGTGA. The V and J ends lost 6 bases and 7 bases, in that order; junction bases with no gene match: 6. The CDR3 coding sequence is TGTGCCAGCAGTCTAGGGGGCTTTAATGAGCAGTTCTTC. Translating it yields CASSLGGFNEQFF.

V and J are TRBV7-3 and TRBJ1-1; D may be TRBD1 (6 bases). The germline CDR1 and CDR2 sequences are SGHTA and FQGTGA. CDR3 length: 15 amino acids. Trimming cost V 5 bases and J 4 bases, with 17 bases left between them. The CDR3 here is CASSPWGGGSTEAFF. The CDR3 coding sequence is TGTGCCAGCAGCCCCTGGGGAGGGGGGAGCACTGAAGCTTTCTTT.

The chain uses TRBV19 and TRBJ2-2, with no clear D. The CDR3 is 13 amino acids. Trimming left V 3 bases short and J 4 bases short, with 6 bases between. Germline V gene data show CDR1 as LNHDA and CDR2 as SQIVND (reference sequence). As DNA, the CDR3 is TGTGCCAGTAGTATGATCAGCACCGGGGAGCTGTTTTTT. Its protein is CASSMISTGELFF.

The chain joins TRBV29-1 to TRBJ1-4, with TRBD1 as a possible D gene (5 bases). CDR1 and CDR2 from the germline V gene are SQVTM and ANQGSEA. This CDR3 contains 13 residues. Trimming left V 4 bases short and J 10 bases short, with 16 bases between. CDR3: CSVGPSSRGKLFF. The CDR3 DNA sequence: TGCAGCGTTGGACCGTCCTCTAGGGGAAAACTGTTTTTT. The variable domain in full, with the rest retrieved from reference TRBV29-1 and TRBJ1-4, is SAVISQKPSRDICQRGTSLTIQCQVDSQVTMMFWYRQQPGQSLTLIATANQGSEATYESGFVIDKFPISRPNLTFSTLTVSNMSPEDSSIYLCSVGPSSRGKLFFGSGTQLSVL.

This clone appeared once. The rearrangement joins TRBV6-1 to TRBJ2-7, with 7 bases lining up with TRBD1. The CDR3 contains 13 residues. Losses at the gene ends were 5 bases for V and 1 base for J; bases not matched to a gene: 2. Germline-derived CDR1 and CDR2 are MNHNS and SASEGT. The CDR3: CASSRQGSYEQYF. DNA for the CDR3: TGTGCCAGCAGTAGACAGGGTTCCTACGAGCAGTACTTC.

The V gene is TRBV19, the J gene TRBJ2-2; D gene uncertain. Trimming pared 5 bases from V and 4 bases from J, leaving 5 bases between. Germline values: CDR1 LNHDA, CDR2 SQIVND (reference sequence). The CDR3 contains 12 residues. This chain's CDR3 is CASSRSTGELFF. The CDR3 nucleotides read TGTGCCAGTAGTCGGTCCACCGGGGAGCTGTTTTTT. Filled out from reference TRBV19 and TRBJ2-2, the complete variable domain reads DGGITQSPKYLFRKEGQNVTLSCEQNLNHDAMYWYRQDPGQGLRLIYYSQIVNDFQKGDIAEGYSVSREKKESFPLTVTSAQKNPTAFYLCASSRSTGELFFGEGSRLTVL.